The clone carrying this T cell receptor beta chain was seen just once. CD8+ and CD4+ blood T cells underwent TCR beta sequencing. The sample comes from a study of CD8 T cells in Susac syndrome. Random hexamers were used to reverse transcribe 0.5 to 1 ug of RNA. TCRdb fed the immunoSEQ multiplex PCR reads into MiXCR, producing one record per CDR3 protein. This table holds approximately 120,000 distinct CDR3 sequences, approximately 93% found once. There are 15 residues in the CDR3. The germline gives CDR1 SNHLY, CDR2 FYNNEI. The V and J ends lost 6 bases and 0 bases, in that order; junction bases with no gene match: 7.

The gene calls are TRBV2 and TRBJ2-7; the match to TRBD1 covers 8 bases. The sequence was obtained from a human donor with multiple sclerosis. Sequencing used CD8+ T cells from PBMCs. CDR3 in amino acids: CASSLGQVPSYEQYF. Here the CDR3 DNA reads TGTGCCAGCAGCCTGGGACAGGTACCCTCCTACGAGCAGTACTTC.